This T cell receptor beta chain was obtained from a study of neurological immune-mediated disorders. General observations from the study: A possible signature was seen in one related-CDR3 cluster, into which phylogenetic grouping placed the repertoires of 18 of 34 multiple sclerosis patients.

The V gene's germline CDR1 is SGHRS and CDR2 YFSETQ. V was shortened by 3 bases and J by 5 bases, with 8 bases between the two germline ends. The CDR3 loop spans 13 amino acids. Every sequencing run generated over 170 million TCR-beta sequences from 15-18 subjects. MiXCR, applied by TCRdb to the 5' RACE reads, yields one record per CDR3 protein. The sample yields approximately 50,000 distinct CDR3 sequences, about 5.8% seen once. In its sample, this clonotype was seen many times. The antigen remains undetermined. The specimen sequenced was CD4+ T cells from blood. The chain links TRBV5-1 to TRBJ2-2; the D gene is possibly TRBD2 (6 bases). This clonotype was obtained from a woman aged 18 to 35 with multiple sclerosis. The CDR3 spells CASSWEVTGELFF. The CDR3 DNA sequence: TGCGCCAGCAGCTGGGAGGTAACCGGGGAGCTGTTTTTT.